The sequence of this T cell receptor beta chain was determined in a study of early stage breast cancer tumors. Study as a whole: ER+/PR+/HER2- status applied to about 80% of the 16 invasive breast tumors. Samples were sequenced at about 9.7-fold average coverage.

Unmatched junction bases numbered 6, after V lost 4 bases and J lost 3 bases. The CDR3 totals 13 residues. Germline V gene sequence: CDR1 GTSNPN, CDR2 SVGIG (reference sequence). Here immunoSEQ multiplex PCR was the method, and the copy in TCRdb shows in-frame clones only, minus some. The sample lists about 3,500 clones, around 60% occurring once. This clone was picked up one time. Its antigen is currently unknown. Whole-study results and caveats: Blood repertoires resembled normal breast more than tumor.

The chain employs TRBV30 and TRBJ2-7, with 7 positions matching TRBD1. Sequenced input: breast tumor tissue. The receptor was derived from a person aged 40 to 50 with breast cancer. CDR3 sequence: CAWNPGQDYEQYF. CDR3 in DNA: TGTGCCTGGAACCCCGGACAGGACTACGAGCAGTACTTC. Filled out from reference TRBV30 and TRBJ2-7, the complete variable domain reads SQTIHQWPATLVQPVGSPLSLECTVEGTSNPNLYWYRQAAGRGLQLLFYSVGIGQISSEVPQNLSASRPQDRQFILSSKKLLLSDSGFYLCAWNPGQDYEQYFGPGTRLTVT.